Each of the 17 T cell receptor beta chains below was sequenced from the same sample in a study of response to subunit inactivated influenza vaccine listed by TCRdb under 2018. To prepare the library, RT-PCR was applied. Sequencing instrument: Illumina HiSeq 2500. TCRdb reworked the public reads: Q25 trimming with fastp, MiXCR clone assembly, productive beta chains retained. Each CDR3 protein appears once, grouped with its most common genes and DNA. Within this sample are about 700,000 distinct CDR3 sequences, with about 15% of them counted one time only. 6% to 7% of the sample belongs to the ten largest clones. The starting material was PBMCs from blood, obtained roughly 15 days before vaccination. The receptors originated from a man between 50 and 59 years old who received an inactivated influenza vaccine. Donor details come from another sample of the same person, matched by shared clones.

There are many counts of this clonotype. The chain is built from TRBV6-1 and TRBJ2-1; 9 nucleotides agree with TRBD1. CDR3 size: 15 residues. From germline, CDR1 is MNHNS and CDR2 SASEGT. J was trimmed by 10 bases and V by 4 bases; bases with no gene match: 11. DNA of the CDR3: TGTGCCAGCAGTGCACACAGGGGGCCTATTGGGGAGCAGTTCTTC. Its translation: CASSAHRGPIGEQFF.

In its sample, this clonotype was seen a few times. V usage is TRBV2 and J usage is TRBJ1-2, with D uncertain. The CDR3 sequence is 10 residues long. Germline V gene lookup returns CDR1 SNHLY and CDR2 FYNNEI. V lost 1 base, J lost 7 bases, and 1 base lay in between. CDR3 residues: CASSEGGYTF. The CDR3 nucleotides are TGTGCCAGCAGTGAAGGTGGCTACACCTTC.

Worth noting for this clonotype: Germline and junction disagree at one end, which may indicate a read error. The V gene is TRBV20-1, the J gene TRBJ2-7, with 9 bases that match TRBD1. CDR3 length: 15 residues. CDR1 is DFQATT, CDR2 SNEGSKA, per germline (reference sequence). The CDR3 here is CSARDPGTGTYEQYF. DNA for the CDR3: TGCAGTGCCAGAGATCCCGGGACAGGGACTTACGAGCAGTACTTC.

This clonotype was recorded once. This chain uses TRBV6-2 or TRBV6-3 with TRBJ2-7; a weak D match, TRBD2 (5 bases). Germline V gene data show CDR1 as MNHEY and CDR2 as SVGEGT. This CDR3 is 13 amino acids long. Trimming removed 4 bases at V and 2 bases at J, with 9 bases between. The CDR3 sequence: CASSWEKTYEQYF. Here the CDR3 DNA reads TGTGCCAGCAGTTGGGAGAAAACCTACGAGCAGTACTTC.

This clonotype was seen only a few times. The chain is built from TRBV4-1 and TRBJ2-1, with 7 bases that match TRBD1. V lost 2 bases and J lost 10; bases outside the gene matches: 8. The germline V gene encodes CDR1 MGHRA and CDR2 YSYEKL. The CDR3 loop spans 14 amino acids. The CDR3 spells CASSQYDRVREQFF. The CDR3 DNA follows: TGCGCCAGCAGCCAATATGACAGGGTAAGGGAGCAGTTCTTC.

CDR3 protein: CASSYSLYQPQHF. CDR3 bases: TGTGCCAGCAGTTACTCCCTTTATCAGCCCCAGCATTTT. The genes are TRBV6-2 or TRBV6-3 and TRBJ1-5; D not certain. CDR1 and CDR2 from the germline V gene are MNHEY and SVGEGT. V lost 0 bases, J lost 5 bases, and 5 bases lay in between. CDR3 length: 13 residues.

This clonotype appeared a few times. This chain joins TRBV11-2 and TRBJ2-1, with a possible D match to TRBD1 (5 bases). This CDR3 has 16 residues. Germline CDR1 is SGHAT and CDR2 is FQNNGV. The V end lost 0 bases, the J end lost 1 base, and 10 bases lay between the germline ends. For the CDR3, the DNA is TGTGCCAGCAGCTTAGACAGGGCGGAGTCCTACAATGAGCAGTTCTTC. Translated: CASSLDRAESYNEQFF.

The sample holds a few counts of this clonotype. This rearrangement joins TRBV4-2 to TRBJ2-7, with TRBD1 matching over 7 bases. V was pared by 0 bases and J by 5 bases, with 4 bases of the junction left unmatched. This CDR3 region has 14 residues. CDR1 is LGHNA and CDR2 is YNFKEQ in the germline V gene. This chain's CDR3 is CASSQEQGTNEQYF. DNA of the CDR3: TGTGCCAGCAGCCAAGAACAGGGGACCAACGAGCAGTACTTC.

This clonotype was observed a few times. J is TRBJ2-1 and V is TRBV7-2; possibly TRBD2 for D (7 bases). V lost 3 bases, J lost 7 bases, and 13 bases lay in between. The CDR3 contains 14 residues. Per the germline V gene, CDR1 is SGHTA and CDR2 is FQGNSA. The CDR3 DNA sequence: TGTGCCAGCAGCTTGAGGGAGGGGGAAAATGAGCAGTTCTTC. As protein: CASSLREGENEQFF.

This clonotype was recorded a few times. The chain employs TRBV18 and TRBJ1-1; TRBD1 matches 7 bases. CDR3 size: 16 residues. V was clipped by 5 bases and J by 0 bases; unmatched bases: 9. CDR1 KGHSH and CDR2 LQKENI come from the germline V gene. The CDR3 DNA sequence: TGTGCCAGCTCATCCCGGGACAGATACATGAACACTGAAGCTTTCTTT. This gives the protein CASSSRDRYMNTEAFF. The full variable domain, completed using reference TRBV18 and TRBJ1-1, is NAGVMQNPRHLVRRRGQEARLRCSPMKGHSHVYWYRQLPEEGLKFMVYLQKENIIDESGMPKERFSAEFPKEGPSILRIQQVVRGDSAAYFCASSSRDRYMNTEAFFGQGTRLTVV.

Ten or more counts support this clonotype. The rearrangement links TRBV27 to TRBJ2-7; no clear D. CDR1 and CDR2 (germline): MNHEY, SMNVEV (reference sequence). The CDR3 has 13 residues. The V end was cut by 4 bases, the J end by 0 bases, with 7 bases between. The CDR3 nucleotides read TGTGCCAGCAGTTCGCTATTCTCCTACGAGCAGTACTTC. Translated, it gives CASSSLFSYEQYF.

This clonotype has more than one count but fewer than ten. V and J are TRBV11-1 and TRBJ1-6, with D perhaps matching TRBD1 (5 bases). The CDR3 extends over 14 amino acids. Germline CDR1 and CDR2: SGHAT and FQDESV (reference sequence). Trimming took off 5 bases at V and 7 bases at J, with 12 bases between the two ends. CDR3 nucleotides: TGTGCCAGCAGCACCGGGACGGTGAATTCACCCCTCCACTTT. Translating it yields CASSTGTVNSPLHF. Combining the CDR3 with reference TRBV11-1 and TRBJ1-6 gives the whole variable domain EAEVAQSPRYKITEKSQAVAFWCDPISGHATLYWYRQILGQGPELLVQFQDESVVDDSQLPKDRFSAERLKGVDSTLKIQPAELGDSAMYLCASSTGTVNSPLHFGNGTRLTVT.

This chain connects TRBV15 to TRBJ2-7; weak D call: TRBD1 (5 bases). CDR3 length equals 12 residues. Trimming pared 5 bases from V and 4 bases from J, leaving 9 bases between. Germline V gene sequence: CDR1 LNHNV, CDR2 YYDKDF (reference sequence). As DNA, the CDR3 is TGTGCCACCAGCCAGCCAGGGTACGAGCAGTACTTC. It codes for CATSQPGYEQYF.

This clonotype appeared a few times. The V call is TRBV7-9, the J call TRBJ2-5; TRBD1 agrees at 7 bases. Germline loops: CDR1 SEHNR, CDR2 FQNEAQ (reference sequence). The CDR3 is made up of 15 amino acids. J gave up 3 bases and V 5 bases, and 9 bases lay outside the gene matches. The CDR3 loop is CASSTLGQSKETQYF. DNA of the CDR3: TGTGCCAGCAGCACCTTGGGACAGAGTAAAGAGACCCAGTACTTC.

This clonotype was seen many times. The rearrangement links TRBV6-1 to TRBJ2-6; TRBD1 aligns across 10 bases. The CDR3 sequence is 17 residues long. The V gene's germline CDR1 is MNHNS and CDR2 SASEGT. With 7 bases clipped from V and 0 bases from J, the junction kept 6 bases outside the gene matches. The CDR3 DNA follows: TGTGCCAGCACCCGGACAGGGGGGACCTCTGGGGCCAACGTCCTGACTTTC. This translates into CASTRTGGTSGANVLTF.

The chain recombines TRBV20-1 with TRBJ2-2; D is possibly TRBD1 (6 bases). Germline V gene data show CDR1 as DFQATT and CDR2 as SNEGSKA (reference sequence). This CDR3 is built from 13 residues. V dropped 6 bases and J dropped 5 bases, with 13 bases sitting between them. The CDR3 DNA is TGCAGTGCCCGTGGACAGTTTACCGGGGAGCTGTTTTTT. Protein product: CSARGQFTGELFF.

This chain joins TRBV12-3 or TRBV12-4 and TRBJ1-1; weak D call: TRBD1 (6 bases). This CDR3 has 13 amino acids. V was trimmed by 8 bases and J by 3 bases, leaving 13 bases between them. CDR3 region: CASSGAVYTEAFF. CDR3 nucleotide sequence: TGTGCCAGCTCAGGGGCCGTGTACACTGAAGCTTTCTTT.